The present T cell receptor beta chain was sequenced within a study of cytomegalovirus exposure and HLA in healthy donors. Findings and limits, study-wide: In a later analysis, DRB1 alleles had the most associated TCRs; HLA-C alleles the fewest.

Germline values: CDR1 MNHEY, CDR2 SVGAGI. The CDR3 is 13 residues long. V dropped 4 bases and J dropped 4 bases, with 8 bases sitting between them. Comments on this clone: Its specificity is unknown.

PCR employed 60 Vbeta and 13 Jbeta primers. Measured with immunoSEQ multiplex PCR; TCRdb has only the in-frame clones, and not every one. The table includes 150,000 to 200,000 clones, around 86% detected once. The chain is built from TRBV6-5 and TRBJ1-5; D is possibly TRBD1 (6 bases). The specimen was PBMCs. The sequence came from a woman aged 18-29 years in good health and CMV-seronegative. CDR3 residues: CASSLQGNQPQHF. CDR3 in DNA: TGTGCCAGCAGTTTGCAGGGGAATCAGCCCCAGCATTTT.